What follows are 26 T cell receptor beta chains derived from one specimen sequenced in a study of tumor-infiltrating lymphocytes in primary liver carcinoma. Starting material of roughly 0.45 ug total RNA yielded TCR beta cDNA via a constant-region primer. Libraries of TCR beta came from three nested multiplex PCR rounds with slightly modified ARM-PCR. Two initial PCR rounds of about 10 cycles each paired TRBV1-TRBV30 forward primers with a C-beta reverse primer. TCRdb reprocessed the multiplex PCR reads via MiXCR and lists one record per CDR3 protein. The sample carries about 99,000 distinct CDR3 sequences, over 55% recorded once. The study co-extracted DNA and RNA from around 20-30 mg of unsorted bulk tissue. The sequenced material came from liver tumor tissue from sampling region 5. Sample subset: tumor region T5, tumor centre. The receptors come from a woman in her sixties with primary liver carcinoma and hepatitis B virus infection.

The table lists this clonotype with a count of one. This may be a read error, as it is one base from a much larger clone. The chain is built from TRBV5-3 and TRBJ2-1; D is possibly TRBD1 (5 bases). TRBV5-3 is classed as an ORF, of uncertain function. The CDR3 is 18 amino acids. V was cut by 3 bases and J by 7 bases, with 26 bases left in between. The CDR3 sequence: CARSCPPERTDRQNEQFF. For the CDR3, the DNA is TGTGCCAGAAGCTGCCCACCAGAAAGGACCGACAGACAGAATGAGCAGTTCTTC.

Notes on this clonotype: The conserved final phenylalanine or tryptophan is absent from the CDR3, which likely points to a read error. The DNA of the CDR3 is TGCGCCAGCAGCTTGGTTGAACAGGGGGCAGATAGGCAGTATTCT. Its translation is CASSLVEQGADRQYS. The chain employs TRBV5-1 and TRBJ2-3; 9 bases are a match to TRBD1. This CDR3 region has 15 residues. CDR1 is SGHRS, CDR2 YFSETQ, per germline.

This clonotype is labeled medium-sized. The rearrangement joins TRBV11-2 to TRBJ2-1; 8 bases align to TRBD2. V dropped 4 bases and J dropped 8; count of bases not matched to a gene: 7. The germline gives CDR1 SGHAT, CDR2 FQNNGV. The CDR3 totals 14 residues. The CDR3 sequence: CASSSIAGTHEQFF. The CDR3 DNA follows: TGTGCCAGCAGCTCCATAGCGGGGACGCATGAGCAGTTCTTC.

V is TRBV6-2 or TRBV6-3 and J is TRBJ2-1; the match to TRBD2 covers 9 bases. In germline, CDR1 is MNHEY, CDR2 SVGEGT. Trimming cost V 6 bases and J 8 bases; bases outside gene matches: 11. The CDR3 spans 15 residues. CDR3 DNA: TGTGCCAGCAGGCCCCCCGCTAGCGGGAATTATGAGCAGTTCTTC. This sequence encodes CASRPPASGNYEQFF.

In the case of this clonotype: The junction differs from germline at one of its ends, possibly a read error. The chain has TRBV11-3 and TRBJ2-1, with TRBD2 matching 7 bases. The CDR3 runs to 17 residues. Germline V gene lookup returns CDR1 SGHNT and CDR2 YENEEA. The CDR3 protein is CASNLGRGEWGVDEQFF. For the CDR3, the DNA is TGTGCCAGTAACTTAGGTCGGGGGGAGTGGGGTGTCGATGAACAGTTCTTC.

Notes on this clonotype: The CDR3 carries no conserved terminal phenylalanine or tryptophan, so it likely arises from a read error. The gene calls are TRBV10-2 and TRBJ2-1; tentative D call: TRBD1 (6 bases). Germline loops: CDR1 WSHSY, CDR2 SAAADI. Deletions cut 8 bases from V and 4 bases from J, with 12 bases between. The CDR3 runs to 13 residues. This CDR3 reads CASQGRGYNEQFI. CDR3 in DNA: TGCGCCAGCCAGGGGAGAGGGTACAATGAGCAGTTCATC.

This clonotype was counted many times. The J gene is TRBJ2-5, the V gene TRBV6-1, with D maybe TRBD2 (5 bases). Germline CDR1 MNHNS, CDR2 SASEGT. V gave up 0 bases and J gave up 5 bases, with 10 bases separating them. The CDR3 has 14 residues. Here the CDR3 DNA reads TGTGCCAGCAGTGAAGCAGTGGGAGTGGAGACCCAGTACTTC. Protein product: CASSEAVGVETQYF.

This chain links TRBV29-1 with TRBJ1-1, with D hard to call. This CDR3 region has 13 residues. Germline V gene lookup returns CDR1 SQVTM and CDR2 ANQGSEA. The ends were cut back, 3 bases at V and 1 base at J, with 9 bases in the middle. The CDR3 loop reads CSVDITRNTEAFF. The CDR3 nucleotides read TGCAGCGTTGACATTACCAGGAACACTGAAGCTTTCTTT.

This clonotype was detected only once. CDR3 protein: CAISESNTGWGSPLHF. The DNA of the CDR3 is TGTGCCATCAGTGAATCCAACACAGGGTGGGGCTCACCCCTCCACTTT. The V gene is TRBV10-3, the J gene TRBJ1-6; TRBD1 is a possible D gene (6 bases). Germline V gene lookup returns CDR1 ENHRY and CDR2 SYGVKD. The CDR3 length is 16 residues. Deletions cut 3 bases from V and 10 bases from J, with 19 bases between.

Turning to this clonotype: A much more abundant neighbour one base away suggests this may be a read error. The chain couples TRBV6-1 to TRBJ2-2; D remains unclear. With 6 bases removed from V and 2 bases from J, the gap between germline ends came to 7 bases. The germline gives CDR1 MNHNS, CDR2 SASEGT. This CDR3 is built from 13 residues. Here the CDR3 reads CASSISNTGELFF. The CDR3, as DNA: TGTGCCAGCAGCATATCCAACACCGGGGAGCTGTTTTTT.

On this clonotype itself: Relative to the germline gene, one junction end is altered; a read error may explain this. This chain connects TRBV11-2 to TRBJ2-7, with 7 bases lining up with TRBD2. The CDR3 consists of 15 residues. Germline V lookup: CDR1 SGHAT, CDR2 FQNNGV. CDR3 nucleotides: TGTGCCAGCAGTTACTCGACAGAGCGGGGCTGCGAGCTGTACTTC. This sequence encodes CASSYSTERGCELYF. The complete variable domain, with remaining parts taken from reference TRBV11-2 and TRBJ2-7, reads EAGVAQSPRYKIIEKRQSVAFWCNPISGHATLYWYQQILGQGPKLLIQFQNNGVVDDSQLPKDRFSAERLKGVDSTLKIQPAKLEDSAVYLCASSYSTERGCELYFGPGTRLTVT.

The CDR3 is CASSKEGGSSYNEQFF. The CDR3 DNA reads TGTGCCAGCAGCAAAGAAGGCGGGAGCTCCTACAATGAGCAGTTCTTC. V usage is TRBV7-6 and J usage is TRBJ2-1; TRBD2 agrees at 7 bases. In germline, CDR1 is SGHVS, CDR2 FNYEAQ. The CDR3 covers 16 residues. V lost 5 bases to trimming and J lost 0 bases; unmatched junction nucleotides: 7.

Notes on this clonotype: No conserved phenylalanine or tryptophan ends this CDR3, so it is likely a read error. The chain couples TRBV9 to TRBJ1-2; D might be TRBD1 (5 bases). Deletions cut 0 bases from V and 5 bases from J, with 11 bases between. The germline CDR1 and CDR2 sequences are SGDLS and YYNGEE. This CDR3 is built from 14 residues. CDR3: CASSVAPGGYGYTL. CDR3 in DNA: TGTGCCAGCAGCGTAGCACCGGGGGGTTATGGCTACACCTTA.

A remark on this clonotype: It is likely a read error, because the conserved phenylalanine at the end of the CDR3 is missing. The chain carries TRBV6-1 and TRBJ2-2; tentative D call: TRBD1 (6 bases). Germline V gene data show CDR1 as MNHNS and CDR2 as SASEGT. The CDR3 is made up of 14 amino acids. The V and J ends lost 9 bases and 4 bases respectively, with 15 bases between them. CDR3 DNA sequence: TGTGCCAGTAAGGGGGAGTTCGGCACCGGGGAGCTGTTTTAT. This gives the protein CASKGEFGTGELFY.

With respect to this clonotype: At one end the junction does not follow the germline gene, possibly because of a read error. V gene TRBV29-1 combines with J gene TRBJ2-3; 15 nucleotides line up with TRBD2. The germline V gene encodes CDR1 SQVTM and CDR2 ANQGSEA. The length of the CDR3 is 16 residues. CDR3 sequence reads: CSVEGGLAGGGDMQYF. CDR3 coding DNA: TGCAGCGTTGAAGGGGGACTAGCGGGAGGAGGAGATATGCAGTATTTT.

In its sample, this clonotype was seen a few times. Given a much more abundant clone one base away, this may be a read error. V and J are TRBV5-1 and TRBJ2-1, with 13 bases aligning to TRBD2. The V gene end was trimmed by 1 base and the J gene end by 2 bases; junction bases not matched to a gene: 12. The CDR3 has 20 residues. The germline V gene encodes CDR1 SGHRS and CDR2 YFSETQ. CDR3 bases: TGCGCCAGCAGCTTGCTGTTAGGACTAGCGGGAGAGAGGGCCTACAATGAGCAGTTCTTC. Translation gives CASSLLLGLAGERAYNEQFF.

The sample holds one count of this clonotype. The chain couples TRBV28 to TRBJ2-7; 8 nucleotides match TRBD1. V dropped 8 bases and J dropped 0; count of bases not matched to a gene: 9. CDR1 and CDR2 from the germline V gene are MDHEN and SYDVKM. There are 15 residues in the CDR3. The CDR3 loop is CASCMDRASSYEQYF. The CDR3 nucleotides are TGTGCCAGCTGCATGGACAGGGCGAGCTCCTACGAGCAGTACTTC.

This clonotype was counted at least ten times. V is TRBV6-1 and J is TRBJ2-5; 14 bases line up with TRBD2. CDR3 length: 15 residues. V lost 6 bases, J lost 4 bases, and 4 bases stayed unmatched. Germline V gene lookup returns CDR1 MNHNS and CDR2 SASEGT. This CDR3 is CASSGGTSGRETQYF. DNA for the CDR3: TGTGCCAGCAGCGGAGGGACTAGCGGGAGAGAGACCCAGTACTTC.

A word on this clonotype: Compared with germline, one end of the junction differs, possibly owing to a read error. This chain links TRBV5-4 with TRBJ2-1; D is perhaps TRBD2 (6 bases). Germline V lookup: CDR1 SGHNT, CDR2 YYREEE (reference sequence). The CDR3 is 15 residues long. The CDR3 loop reads CASTLEGPKWNEQFF. The CDR3 DNA reads TGTGCCAGCACCTTGGAGGGGCCTAAGTGGAATGAGCAGTTCTTC.

A note on this clonotype: A read error may account for a junction end that differs from germline. This sequence joins TRBV6-5 and TRBJ2-3; 8 nucleotides agree with TRBD1. The V gene's germline CDR1 is MNHEY and CDR2 SVGAGI. The CDR3 sequence is 15 residues long. CDR3 amino acids: CAGSFWTGSADTQYF. The CDR3 DNA reads TGTGCCGGCAGTTTTTGGACAGGGAGCGCAGATACGCAGTATTTT.

Remarks on this clonotype: The germline gene is not matched at one end of the junction; a read error may be the cause. This chain connects TRBV12-3 or TRBV12-4 to TRBJ2-2; 8 bases are shared with TRBD2. There are 17 residues in the CDR3. The CDR3 loop is CASTTGGPSTHTGELFF. In DNA form, the CDR3 reads TGTGCCAGCACCACGGGAGGGCCAAGTACCCACACAGGGGAGCTGTTTTTT.

The rearrangement joins TRBV19 to TRBJ1-5; D remains ambiguous. V lost 7 bases and J 3 bases, leaving 10 bases between the germline ends. Germline CDR1 reads LNHDA; CDR2 reads SQIVND (reference sequence). The CDR3 covers 13 residues. Here the CDR3 DNA reads TGTGCCAGTAATCGAGGAGTCAATCAGCCCCAGCATTTT. Amino acid sequence: CASNRGVNQPQHF.

This clonotype was observed a few times. The chain is built from TRBV11-2 and TRBJ2-1; D gene unclear. CDR3 length equals 14 residues. Trimming pared 2 bases from V and 8 bases from J, leaving 13 bases between. Per germline, CDR1 SGHAT and CDR2 FQNNGV. This chain's CDR3 is CASSLWGPSYEQFF. The CDR3 DNA reads as TGTGCCAGCAGCTTATGGGGTCCGTCCTATGAGCAGTTCTTC.

In this sample, this clonotype turned up a few times. The V call is TRBV20-1, the J call TRBJ2-1; D gene ambiguous. Germline CDR1 DFQATT, CDR2 SNEGSKA (reference sequence). Trimming cost V 6 bases and J 1 base, with 10 bases left between them. The CDR3 sequence is 13 residues long. In DNA, the CDR3 is TGCAGTGCCGCGTCTTCGTCCTACAATGAGCAGTTCTTC. It specifies CSAASSSYNEQFF.

Comment on this clonotype: The junction shows a germline mismatch at one end, possibly a read error. This CDR3 reads CAISETATNEKLFF. The CDR3 DNA reads as TGTGCCATCAGCGAGACAGCAACTAATGAAAAACTGTTCTTT. The chain has TRBV2 and TRBJ1-4; possibly TRBD1 for D (5 bases). This CDR3 is 14 amino acids long. The germline V gene encodes CDR1 SNHLY and CDR2 FYNNEI.

The chain carries TRBV18 and TRBJ2-1, with TRBD2 identical over 7 bases. This CDR3 spans 15 amino acids. J was trimmed by 9 bases and V by 0 bases; bases with no gene match: 8. Germline V CDR1 and CDR2: KGHSH, LQKENI. Here the CDR3 reads CASSPPGLAEGEQFF. The CDR3 nucleotides read TGTGCCAGCTCACCACCGGGTCTAGCGGAGGGTGAGCAGTTCTTC.